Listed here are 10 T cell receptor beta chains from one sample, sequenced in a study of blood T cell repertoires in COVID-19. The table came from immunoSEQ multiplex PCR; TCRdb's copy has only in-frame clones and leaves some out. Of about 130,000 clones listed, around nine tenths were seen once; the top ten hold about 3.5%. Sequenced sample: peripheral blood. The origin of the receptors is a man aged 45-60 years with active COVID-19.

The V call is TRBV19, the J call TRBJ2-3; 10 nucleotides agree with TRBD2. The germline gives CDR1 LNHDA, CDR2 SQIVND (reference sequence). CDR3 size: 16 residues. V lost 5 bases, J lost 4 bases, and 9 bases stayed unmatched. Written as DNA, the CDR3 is TGTGCCAGTAGTGGGCAAGCGGGAGGGGGGTCAGATACGCAGTATTTT. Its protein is CASSGQAGGGSDTQYF.

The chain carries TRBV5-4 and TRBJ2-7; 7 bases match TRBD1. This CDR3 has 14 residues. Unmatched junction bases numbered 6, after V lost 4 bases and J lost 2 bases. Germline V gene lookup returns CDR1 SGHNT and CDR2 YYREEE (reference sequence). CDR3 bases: TGTGCCAGCAGCCTACAGGGGACCCCCTACGAGCAGTACGTC. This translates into CASSLQGTPYEQYV.

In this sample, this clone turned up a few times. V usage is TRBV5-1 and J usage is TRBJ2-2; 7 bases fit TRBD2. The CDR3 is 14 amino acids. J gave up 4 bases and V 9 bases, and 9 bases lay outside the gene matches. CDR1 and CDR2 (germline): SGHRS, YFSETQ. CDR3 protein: CATTPGGSTGELFF. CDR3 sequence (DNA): TGCGCCACCACACCTGGCGGGAGCACCGGGGAGCTGTTTTTT.

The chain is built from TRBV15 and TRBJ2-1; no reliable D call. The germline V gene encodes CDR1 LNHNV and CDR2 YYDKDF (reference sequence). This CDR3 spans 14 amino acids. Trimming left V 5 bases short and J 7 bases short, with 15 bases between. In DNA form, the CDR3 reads TGTGCCACCAGCGCCGCGGCTAGACGGAATGAGCAGTTCTTC. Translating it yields CATSAAARRNEQFF.

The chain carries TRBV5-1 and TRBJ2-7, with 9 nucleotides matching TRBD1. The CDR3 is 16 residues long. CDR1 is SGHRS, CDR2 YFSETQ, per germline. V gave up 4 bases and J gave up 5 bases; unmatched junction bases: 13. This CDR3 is CASSVGQGISVHEQYF. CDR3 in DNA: TGCGCCAGCAGCGTAGGACAGGGGATTAGCGTCCACGAGCAGTACTTC.

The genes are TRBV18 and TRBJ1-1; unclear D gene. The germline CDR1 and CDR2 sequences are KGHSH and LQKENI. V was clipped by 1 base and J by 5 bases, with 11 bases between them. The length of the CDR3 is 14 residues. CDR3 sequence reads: CASSPRPGGTEAFF. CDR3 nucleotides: TGTGCCAGCTCACCACGGCCAGGAGGAACTGAAGCTTTCTTT.

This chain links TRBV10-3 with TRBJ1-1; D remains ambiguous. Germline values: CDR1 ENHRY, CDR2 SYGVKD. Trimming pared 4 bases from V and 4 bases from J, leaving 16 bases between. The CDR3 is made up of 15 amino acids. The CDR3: CAISAGSTGSTEAFF. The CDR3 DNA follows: TGTGCCATCAGTGCGGGGTCCACGGGGTCCACTGAAGCTTTCTTT.

CDR3 region: CASSLVVGEGAKNIQYF. In nucleotides, the CDR3 is TGTGCCAGCAGCTTAGTGGTCGGGGAGGGAGCCAAAAACATTCAGTACTTC. V usage is TRBV7-8 and J usage is TRBJ2-4; TRBD2 aligns across 7 bases. Per germline, CDR1 SGHVS and CDR2 FQNEAQ. CDR3 length equals 17 residues. The junction had 6 bases not matched to a gene; V was cut back by 1 base and J by 0 bases.

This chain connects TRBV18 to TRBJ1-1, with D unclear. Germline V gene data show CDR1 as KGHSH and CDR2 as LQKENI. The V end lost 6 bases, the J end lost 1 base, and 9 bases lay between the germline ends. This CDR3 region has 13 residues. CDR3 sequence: CASSEGGNTEAFF. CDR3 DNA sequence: TGTGCCAGCTCCGAAGGAGGGAACACTGAAGCTTTCTTT.

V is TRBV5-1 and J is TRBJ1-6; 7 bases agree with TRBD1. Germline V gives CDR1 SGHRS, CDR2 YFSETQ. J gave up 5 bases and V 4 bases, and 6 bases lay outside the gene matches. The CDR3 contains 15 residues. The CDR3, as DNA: TGCGCCAGCAGCGCCAGGGGGTTCGATAATTCACCCCTCCACTTT. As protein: CASSARGFDNSPLHF. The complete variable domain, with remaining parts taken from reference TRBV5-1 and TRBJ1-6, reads KAGVTQTPRYLIKTRGQQVTLSCSPISGHRSVSWYQQTPGQGLQFLFEYFSETQRNKGNFPGRFSGRQFSNSRSEMNVSTLELGDSALYLCASSARGFDNSPLHFGNGTRLTVT.